The 15 T cell receptor beta chains presented below share a single source sample, sequenced in a study of T cell repertoires in cytomegalovirus infection. One entry per CDR3 protein results from TCRdb running MiXCR on the reads. Counted here are 200,000 or so distinct CDR3 sequences, under 25% occurring once; the ten biggest clones make up 2.9%. Specimen: PBMCs. The receptors come from a human donor in good health (CMV status not recorded). Some clones in this sample may be carry-over from other donors' samples.

V usage is TRBV4-2 and J usage is TRBJ2-1; no reliable D call. There are 13 residues in the CDR3. Germline CDR1 reads LGHNA; CDR2 reads YNFKEQ. The V gene lost 0 bases and the J gene lost 5 bases, with 5 bases spanning the gap. The CDR3 loop reads CASSQDRDNEQFF. CDR3 in DNA: TGTGCCAGCAGCCAAGATAGAGACAATGAGCAGTTCTTC.

This clonotype was seen once. V and J are TRBV20-1 and TRBJ2-5, with 7 bases matching TRBD1. The CDR3 consists of 14 residues. Germline CDR1 and CDR2: DFQATT and SNEGSKA (reference sequence). The V segment lost 3 bases and the J segment 4 bases; nucleotides outside the gene matches: 8. CDR3: CSARKTGLGETQYF. The CDR3 coding sequence is TGCAGTGCTAGGAAGACAGGGTTAGGAGAGACCCAGTACTTC.

This clonotype was recorded many times. The J gene is TRBJ2-1, the V gene TRBV7-2, with 12 bases that match TRBD2. Germline V gene lookup returns CDR1 SGHTA and CDR2 FQGNSA. The junction had 10 bases not matched to a gene; V was cut back by 5 bases and J by 8 bases. The CDR3 extends over 16 amino acids. The CDR3 DNA is TGTGCCAGCAGCCCGACTAGCGGGAGAAGGGGGGATGAGCAGTTCTTC. Translated: CASSPTSGRRGDEQFF.

Ten or more counts support this clonotype. The chain combines TRBV7-8 with TRBJ2-7, with 8 nucleotides matching TRBD2. The CDR3 sequence is 13 residues long. Germline V lookup: CDR1 SGHVS, CDR2 FQNEAQ. J was trimmed by 6 bases and V by 5 bases; bases with no gene match: 6. The CDR3 DNA follows: TGTGCCAGCAGCCCCCGGCTAGCGGGCGAGCAGTACTTC. Its translation is CASSPRLAGEQYF.

The table lists this clonotype with a few counts. The J gene is TRBJ2-1, the V gene TRBV6-5; D possibly matches TRBD1 or TRBD2 (5 bases each). This CDR3 has 16 residues. Germline CDR1 MNHEY, CDR2 SVGAGI. Trimming removed 4 bases from V and 6 bases from J, with 19 bases in between. CDR3 residues: CASSSYRDPKPNEQFF. CDR3 nucleotides: TGTGCCAGCAGTTCCTACCGGGACCCGAAGCCCAATGAGCAGTTCTTC.

This rearrangement joins TRBV5-4 to TRBJ2-1; TRBD2 might be the D (5 bases). V lost 4 bases to trimming and J lost 8 bases, with 16 bases between them. This CDR3 has 14 residues. Germline CDR1 SGHNT, CDR2 YYREEE (reference sequence). The CDR3 DNA is TGTGCCAGCAGCCGACGGGAAGGGAAAGATGAGCAGTTCTTC. It encodes CASSRREGKDEQFF. Using reference TRBV5-4 and TRBJ2-1 for the parts outside the CDR3, the full variable domain is ETGVTQSPTHLIKTRGQQVTLRCSSQSGHNTVSWYQQALGQGPQFIFQYYREEENGRGNFPPRFSGLQFPNYSSELNVNALELDDSALYLCASSRREGKDEQFFGPGTRLTVL.

This clonotype was seen a handful of times. The CDR3, as DNA: TGTGCCAGCAGTTCCTTTACCTACGAGCAGTACTTC. This encodes CASSSFTYEQYF. The V gene is TRBV6-6, the J gene TRBJ2-7; D is unresolved. Trimming pared 4 bases from V and 2 bases from J, leaving 6 bases between. CDR1 MNHNY and CDR2 SVGAGI come from the germline V gene (reference sequence). The CDR3 runs to 12 residues.

This clonotype was seen more than once but under ten times. The DNA for the CDR3 is TGTGCCAGCAGCTTTGAAGGTGGAGGCAATCAGCCCCAGCATTTT. Translated: CASSFEGGGNQPQHF. J is TRBJ1-5 and V is TRBV7-9; D gene ambiguous. V lost 3 bases and J lost 2, with 11 bases in between. The CDR3 covers 15 residues. The germline gives CDR1 SEHNR, CDR2 FQNEAQ (reference sequence). The whole variable domain, filled in from reference TRBV7-9 and TRBJ1-5, reads DTGVSQNPRHKITKRGQNVTFRCDPISEHNRLYWYRQTLGQGPEFLTYFQNEAQLEKSRLLSDRFSAERPKGSFSTLEIQRTEQGDSAMYLCASSFEGGGNQPQHFGDGTRLSIL.

The sample holds many counts of this clonotype. The chain recombines TRBV11-2 with TRBJ2-2; 7 bases agree with TRBD2. Germline V gene lookup returns CDR1 SGHAT and CDR2 FQNNGV. The CDR3 consists of 17 residues. J lost 4 bases, V lost 5 bases, and 13 bases had no gene match. The CDR3 sequence: CASSPNPREALTGELFF. DNA for the CDR3: TGTGCCAGCAGCCCGAACCCCCGGGAGGCTCTCACCGGGGAGCTGTTTTTT.

This clonotype was counted a few times. V gene TRBV10-3 combines with J gene TRBJ1-5; 10 bases agree with TRBD1. Germline CDR1 is ENHRY and CDR2 is SYGVKD. J was trimmed by 6 bases and V by 10 bases; bases with no gene match: 6. The CDR3 runs to 13 residues. In nucleotides, the CDR3 is TGTGCCACCGAGACAGGGGGCGGTCAGCCCCAGCATTTT. The encoded protein is CATETGGGQPQHF.

The V call is TRBV2, the J call TRBJ1-2; TRBD1 aligns across 8 bases. V dropped 2 bases and J dropped 6; count of bases not matched to a gene: 2. The CDR3 spans 13 residues. CDR1 SNHLY and CDR2 FYNNEI come from the germline V gene. CDR3 protein: CASSEIQGDGYTF. DNA for the CDR3: TGTGCCAGCAGTGAAATACAGGGGGATGGCTACACCTTC.

This clonotype was seen more than once but under ten times. This sequence joins TRBV29-1 and TRBJ2-5, with D possibly matching TRBD1 (6 bases). V was clipped by 1 base and J by 5 bases, with 17 bases between them. This CDR3 comprises 15 residues. Germline assignment: CDR1 SQVTM and CDR2 ANQGSEA. The DNA for the CDR3 is TGCAGCGTTGAAGCTTCAACAGGGTCGGGTGAGACCCAGTACTTC. Translating it yields CSVEASTGSGETQYF.

As for this clonotype: A much bigger clone sits one base away, suggesting this may be a read error. The chain is built from TRBV7-2 and TRBJ2-7; no definite D call. Deletions cut 1 base from V and 0 bases from J, with 7 bases between. The CDR3 consists of 14 residues. From germline, CDR1 is SGHTA and CDR2 FQGNSA. The DNA for the CDR3 is TGTGCCAGCAGCTTAGACGTGGGCTCCTACGAGCAGTACTTC. Translation: CASSLDVGSYEQYF. Complete variable domain (other parts from reference TRBV7-2 and TRBJ2-7): GAGVSQSPSNKVTEKGKDVELRCDPISGHTALYWYRQSLGQGLEFLIYFQGNSAPDKSGLPSDRFSAERTGGSVSTLTIQRTQQEDSAVYLCASSLDVGSYEQYFGPGTRLTVT.

This clonotype was found many times. The CDR3 protein is CASSHIDLGFSTDTQYF. DNA for the CDR3: TGCGCCAGCAGCCATATCGACCTAGGATTTAGCACAGATACGCAGTATTTT. J is TRBJ2-3 and V is TRBV4-1; D call uncertain. Germline-derived CDR1 and CDR2 are MGHRA and YSYEKL. Trimming stripped 3 bases from V and 0 bases from J, with 16 bases between. The CDR3 has 17 residues.

The table lists this clonotype with a count of one. Germline is not matched at one junction end, which may reflect a read error. The rearrangement links TRBV7-6 to TRBJ2-5, with D possibly being TRBD1 or TRBD2 (6 bases each). CDR3 size: 15 residues. The germline V gene encodes CDR1 SGHVS and CDR2 FNYEAQ. The CDR3 bases are TGTGCCAACAGCTTAGGAGGGGGGATCCAAGAGACCCAGTACTTC. It is translated as CANSLGGGIQETQYF. The full variable domain, rest sourced from reference TRBV7-6 and TRBJ2-5, is GAGVSQSPRYKVTKRGQDVALRCDPISGHVSLYWYRQALGQGPEFLTYFNYEAQQDKSGLPNDRFSAERPEGSISTLTIQRTEQRDSAMYRCANSLGGGIQETQYFGPGTRLLVL.